This note documents a single T cell receptor beta chain sequence. Antigen specificity is unknown. Other DNA variants within this sample encode the same CDR3. These data originate in a study of shared clonotypes between healthy human individuals. The assay was carried out at the deep level. The assay was immunoSEQ multiplex PCR, and TCRdb's table has in-frame clones only and misses some. The data contain about 2.4 million clones, 80% to 95% of them singletons. Negatively enriched CD4+ T cells were divided by CD45RA into naive and memory. The study's findings and limits: Naive CD4 clonotype sharing across several donors was around 5%. The generation probabilities recorded for non-shared clonotypes fell below those of clonotypes shared by all four donors.

Per germline, CDR1 SGHRS and CDR2 YFSETQ. Trimming removed 5 bases at V and 0 bases at J, with 12 bases between. This CDR3 contains 15 residues. The TCR sequence derives from a man in his late teens or twenties in good health. Some clones in this sample may be carry-over from other donors' samples. The chain employs TRBV5-1 and TRBJ2-1; TRBD2 is a possible D gene (5 bases). Material for sequencing was naive CD4+ T cells from PBMCs. Subset here: CD45RA+ positively selected. The CDR3 is CASRLSGSSYNEQFF. CDR3 sequence (DNA): TGCGCCAGCAGGTTAAGCGGAAGCTCCTACAATGAGCAGTTCTTC.